This T cell receptor beta chain was identified during a study of long-term antiretroviral therapy in people with HIV (dated by TCRdb to 2021 to 2024). Notes on the research overall: Collection of the earliest samples took place about a decade ahead of the 2015 WHO recommendation for immediate ART, at a time when ART was typically delayed until CD4 counts fell. The cohort contributed over 150 cryopreserved PBMC samples from 30 adults with confirmed HIV infection, collected serially over a mean of about 6 years (range 1-12). Test extractions of a monoclonal T-cell line alongside a few dozen polyclonal samples showed no cross-contamination during QIAcube processing. A retrospective serial study tested whether changes in peripheral blood TRB repertoire composition and diversity were associated with ART initiation and durable HIV suppression. Of the roughly 27 participants with HIV, roughly 10 were female. The paper's findings and limits, for the study overall: Compared with controls, HIV repertoires had narrower CDR3 length ranges, and the network structure pointed to an antigen-experienced repertoire that shifted only slightly toward naive after ART. Owing to limited PBMC availability, only the TCR beta chain was sequenced, without alpha chain pairing. Starting ART was linked to a significant rise in TRB diversity, yet even with long-term ART the diversity remained significantly lower than in transplant donor controls. Expanded TRB clones identified before ART initiation dominated the repertoire at all time points, although this dominance fluctuated and declined in many PLHIV after ART. The samples were dated from about 2003 to 2018, and the ART regimens that were used may be less effective than current ART regimens. Unsorted PBMC were profiled instead of sorted CD4+ and CD8+ T cells because pre-ART samples had limited cell numbers. Inferences about post-ART repertoire changes were limited because no data were available on ART adherence, viral resistance or therapy changes.

This clone was found once. It has no known antigen specificity. No base-level quality is on record; no much larger clone is a single base apart. Participants were included only if at least one PBMC sample before ART initiation and at least two post-ART samples were available. Every participant with HIV received treatment in the United States of America. Before DNA extraction, cryopreserved samples of about 1-10 million PBMC were thawed and washed. At the time of the earliest PBMC sample, participants with HIV were aged between about 20 and 54 years. Per participant, PBMC samples came from 1-4 timepoints prior to ART initiation and 2-8 timepoints following ART initiation, for a median of 7 samples. Serial HIV viral load, CD4+ T-cell count, ART history and demographic data were obtained for every participant. Genomic DNA was extracted from unsorted PBMC with a Qiagen kit on a QIAcube, with processing performed in batches of 12 samples.

CDR1 and CDR2, looked up from the germline V gene, are SGHRS and YFSETQ. The CDR3 starts with the cysteine, ends with the phenylalanine, and has 14 residues. The entry retains the CDR3 DNA only, 42 bases that are in frame from base 1. Trimming takes 5 bases from V and 0 bases from J, and the germline ends sit 12 bases apart. Sequencing of the TRB variable region was done with the immunoSEQ hsTCRB v3.0 assay at survey level resolution. TRB sequencing targeted a depth of roughly 40,000-55,000 T-cell genomes per sample. Pooled TRB libraries were sequenced on an Illumina MiSeq with a v3 150-cycle kit. In the authors' own workflow: Repertoire analysis was run in R within a reproducible Nextflow workflow that covered QC, data transformation and analysis. LymphoSeq2, an R package for exploring AIRR-Seq data, was used to implement the custom analyses. A handful of samples that produced fewer than 5000 total TRB sequences were removed, so some 190 HIV repertoires were analyzed. Among the approximately 200 retained HIV repertoires, fewer than 65 were collected before ART initiation and 120 to 140 after ART initiation. Repertoires were downsampled to 5000 TRB nucleotide sequences, with summary statistics averaged over 100 downsampling iterations. Only TRB sequences with CDR3 regions of at least seven amino acids were retained for analysis. Two measures captured diversity: a Shannon entropy-derived clonality score and the Gini coefficient. Repertoire networks linked the top 5000 CDR3 amino acid sequences whenever two sequences differed by an edit distance of one. GLIPH2 predicted antigen specificity groups and MHC restriction for TRB CDR3 amino acid sequences. To flag known CMV, EBV, HIV or tissue antigen associations, CDR3 amino acid sequences were matched against VDJdb and McPAS-TCR. Pre-ART, post-ART and control groups were compared with Wilcoxon signed-rank tests and Holm-Bonferroni correction. TCRdb re-hosts the immuneACCESS table, in-frame sequences only. Its copies lack some clones; in the studies checked, an unresolved V gene accounts for under half of them, and the cause for the rest is not known. D and trimming come from the DNA, and the V and J calls and clone size come from that table. In all, the sample holds 40,000 to 45,000 clones, and about 95% of those were seen once. Of the sample, about 2.6% falls within the top ten clones.

The chain joins TRBV5-1 to TRBJ2-7, with no confidently assigned D gene. The material was unsorted PBMCs, obtained 3.7 years after starting antiretroviral therapy. This receptor was obtained from a woman aged 45-65 years with HIV. The CDR3 protein: CASRSQTDSYEQYF. At the DNA level, the sequence is TGCGCCAGCAGGTCCCAAACAGACTCCTACGAGCAGTACTTC.